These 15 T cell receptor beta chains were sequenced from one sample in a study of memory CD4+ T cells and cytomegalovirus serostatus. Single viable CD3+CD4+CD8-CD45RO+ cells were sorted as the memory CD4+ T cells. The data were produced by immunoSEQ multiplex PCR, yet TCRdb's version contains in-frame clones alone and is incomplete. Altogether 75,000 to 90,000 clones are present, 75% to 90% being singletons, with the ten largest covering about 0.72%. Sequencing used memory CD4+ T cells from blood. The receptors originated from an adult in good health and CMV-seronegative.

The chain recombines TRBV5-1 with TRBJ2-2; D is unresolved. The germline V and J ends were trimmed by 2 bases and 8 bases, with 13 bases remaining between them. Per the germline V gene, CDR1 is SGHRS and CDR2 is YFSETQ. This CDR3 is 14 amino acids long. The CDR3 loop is CASSFTDLRGELFF. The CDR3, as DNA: TGCGCCAGCAGCTTCACGGATTTGAGAGGGGAGCTGTTTTTT.

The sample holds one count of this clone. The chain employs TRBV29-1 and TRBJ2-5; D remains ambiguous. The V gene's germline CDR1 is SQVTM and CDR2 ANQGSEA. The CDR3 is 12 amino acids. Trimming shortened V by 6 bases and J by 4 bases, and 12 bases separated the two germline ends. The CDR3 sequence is CSVYTHRETQYF. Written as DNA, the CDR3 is TGCAGCGTATATACCCATCGAGAGACCCAGTACTTC.

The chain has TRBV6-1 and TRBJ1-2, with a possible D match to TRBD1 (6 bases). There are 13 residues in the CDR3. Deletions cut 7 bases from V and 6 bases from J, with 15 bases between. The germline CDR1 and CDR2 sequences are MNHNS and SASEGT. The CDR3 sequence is CASIAGTRHGYTF. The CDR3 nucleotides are TGTGCCAGCATAGCAGGGACAAGGCATGGCTACACCTTC.

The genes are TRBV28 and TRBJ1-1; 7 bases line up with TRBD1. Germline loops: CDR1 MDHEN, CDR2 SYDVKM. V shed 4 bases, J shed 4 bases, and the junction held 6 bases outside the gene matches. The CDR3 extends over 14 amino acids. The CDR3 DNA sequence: TGTGCCAGCAGTTCTCCAGGGGGGAGCACTGAAGCTTTCTTT. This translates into CASSSPGGSTEAFF.

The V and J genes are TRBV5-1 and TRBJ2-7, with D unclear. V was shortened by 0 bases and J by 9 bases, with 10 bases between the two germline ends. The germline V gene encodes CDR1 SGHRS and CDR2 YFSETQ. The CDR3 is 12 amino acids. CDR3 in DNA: TGCGCCAGCAGCTTGGCCAGTGTACCGCAGTACTTC. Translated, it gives CASSLASVPQYF.

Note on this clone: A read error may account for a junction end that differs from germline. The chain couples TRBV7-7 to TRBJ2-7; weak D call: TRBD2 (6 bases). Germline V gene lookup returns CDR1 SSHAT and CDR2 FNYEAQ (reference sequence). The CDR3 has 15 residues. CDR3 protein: CASSFAQGGNYEQYF. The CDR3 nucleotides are TGTGCTAGCAGCTTTGCGCAGGGAGGTAACTACGAGCAGTACTTC.

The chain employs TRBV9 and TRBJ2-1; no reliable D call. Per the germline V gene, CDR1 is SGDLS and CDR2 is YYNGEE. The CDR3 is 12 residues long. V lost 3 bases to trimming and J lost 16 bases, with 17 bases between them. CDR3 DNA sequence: TGTGCCAGCAGCGGGTCTAGGACCCGCCAATTCTTC. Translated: CASSGSRTRQFF. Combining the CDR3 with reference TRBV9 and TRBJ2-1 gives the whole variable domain DSGVTQTPKHLITATGQRVTLRCSPRSGDLSVYWYQQSLDQGLQFLIQYYNGEERAKGNILERFSAQQFPDLHSELNLSSLELGDSALYFCASSGSRTRQFFGPGTRLTVL.

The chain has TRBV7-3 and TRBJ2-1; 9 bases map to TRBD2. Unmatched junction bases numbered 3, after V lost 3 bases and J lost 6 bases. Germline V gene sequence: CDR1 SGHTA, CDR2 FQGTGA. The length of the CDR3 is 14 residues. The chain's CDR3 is CASSFASGVNEQFF. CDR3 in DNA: TGTGCCAGCAGCTTTGCTAGCGGGGTCAATGAGCAGTTCTTC.

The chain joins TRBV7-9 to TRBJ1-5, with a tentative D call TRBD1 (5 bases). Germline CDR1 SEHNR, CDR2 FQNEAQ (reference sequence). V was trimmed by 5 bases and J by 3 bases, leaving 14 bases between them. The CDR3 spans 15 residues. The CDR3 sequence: CASSLMAGYNQPQHF. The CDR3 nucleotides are TGTGCCAGCAGCCTCATGGCAGGGTACAATCAGCCCCAGCATTTT.

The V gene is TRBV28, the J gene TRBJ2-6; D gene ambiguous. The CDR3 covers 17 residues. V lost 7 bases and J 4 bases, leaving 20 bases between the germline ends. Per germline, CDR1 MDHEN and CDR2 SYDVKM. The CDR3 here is CASTTTGVFFGANVLTF. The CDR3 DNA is TGTGCCAGCACTACCACGGGCGTTTTTTTCGGGGCCAACGTCCTGACTTTC.

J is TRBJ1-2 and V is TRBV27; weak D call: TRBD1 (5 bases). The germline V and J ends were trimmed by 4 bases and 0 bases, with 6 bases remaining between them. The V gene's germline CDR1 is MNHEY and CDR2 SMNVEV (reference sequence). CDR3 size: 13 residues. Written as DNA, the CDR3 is TGTGCCAGCAGTTCCAGGGCTAACTATGGCTACACCTTC. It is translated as CASSSRANYGYTF.

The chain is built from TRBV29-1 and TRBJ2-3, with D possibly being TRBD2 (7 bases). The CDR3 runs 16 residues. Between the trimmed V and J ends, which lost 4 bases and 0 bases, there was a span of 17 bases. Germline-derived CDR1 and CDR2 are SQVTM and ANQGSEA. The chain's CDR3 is CSVGGGTATSTDTQYF. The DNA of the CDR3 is TGCAGCGTTGGGGGGGGCACGGCCACTAGCACAGATACGCAGTATTTT.

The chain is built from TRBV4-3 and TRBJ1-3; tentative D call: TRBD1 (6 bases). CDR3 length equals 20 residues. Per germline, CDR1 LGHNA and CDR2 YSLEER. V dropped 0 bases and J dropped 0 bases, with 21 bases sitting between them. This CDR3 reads CASSQEGVGAGVNSGNTIYF. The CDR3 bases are TGCGCCAGCAGCCAAGAAGGCGTGGGGGCAGGGGTCAACTCTGGAAACACCATATATTTT.

The CDR3 DNA follows: TGTGCCAGCTCACCAAGACAGGGGGAAGGAGGCTACACCTTC. Translation: CASSPRQGEGGYTF. The genes are TRBV18 and TRBJ1-2; 9 bases fit TRBD1. This CDR3 comprises 14 residues. The J segment lost 8 bases and the V segment lost 2 bases, leaving 6 bases of the junction unmatched. Germline CDR1 KGHSH, CDR2 LQKENI.

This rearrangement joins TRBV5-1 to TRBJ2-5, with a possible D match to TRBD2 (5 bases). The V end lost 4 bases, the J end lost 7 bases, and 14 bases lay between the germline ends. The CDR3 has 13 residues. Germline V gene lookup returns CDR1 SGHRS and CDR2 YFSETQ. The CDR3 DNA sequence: TGCGCCAGCAGCCTACTAGAAGTAGGGACCCAGTACTTC. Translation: CASSLLEVGTQYF.